This T cell receptor (beta chain) originates from a study of beta chain features in type 1 diabetes. Broader study findings: Possibly, sequencing cDNA over-represented cells that had high TCR expression levels. The naive, central memory and Treg TCRB repertoires of patients appeared to be more similar to one another than those of healthy donors. Insertions at VDJ junctions were less frequent in type 1 diabetes patients. These patients also deleted more nucleotides at the same junctions. A moderate, significant TCRB CDR3 shortening appeared in type 1 diabetes across four CD4+ subsets.

Note on this clone: The antigen is not known.

Germline V gene sequence: CDR1 SNHLY, CDR2 FYNNEI. The CDR3 spans 14 residues. V trimming: 3 bases; J trimming: 4 bases; junction bases outside the gene matches: 3. The authors reverse transcribed all of the isolated RNA, so sequencing captured expressed TCRB transcripts. Assay used: immunoSEQ multiplex PCR; TCRdb lists only in-frame clones, some missing. The profile shows around 650,000 clones, approximately 13% of them singletons. The sequenced sample was naive CD4+ T cells from blood. This receptor was taken from a man aged 30 to 39 with type 1 diabetes. The chain links TRBV2 to TRBJ2-4; 7 nucleotides match TRBD1. The CDR3 sequence: CASSETGQKNIQYF. In nucleotides, the CDR3 is TGTGCCAGCAGTGAGACGGGACAGAAAAACATTCAGTACTTC.